The clone carrying this T cell receptor (beta chain) has only a few counts. There were TCR beta CDR3 regions amplified from RNA transcripts. The HTBI primer set served for first-round RT-PCR of the TCR CDR3. One entry per CDR3 protein results from TCRdb running MiXCR on the multiplex PCR reads. The sample carries over 350,000 distinct CDR3 sequences, 15% to 20% recorded once. The data belong to a study of T cells in Graves' hyperthyroidism and ophthalmopathy. Trimming removed 6 bases at V and 1 base at J, with 12 bases between. Germline-derived CDR1 and CDR2 are MNHNS and SASEGT. The CDR3 contains 15 residues.

This chain uses TRBV6-1 with TRBJ2-2; no firm D call. The receptor was isolated from a man younger than 30 with Graves' ophthalmopathy. Sequences were obtained from blood. The CDR3 region has the DNA TGTGCCAGCAGCCCCCGGCCGGAGAACACCGGGGAGCTGTTTTTT. Translated: CASSPRPENTGELFF.